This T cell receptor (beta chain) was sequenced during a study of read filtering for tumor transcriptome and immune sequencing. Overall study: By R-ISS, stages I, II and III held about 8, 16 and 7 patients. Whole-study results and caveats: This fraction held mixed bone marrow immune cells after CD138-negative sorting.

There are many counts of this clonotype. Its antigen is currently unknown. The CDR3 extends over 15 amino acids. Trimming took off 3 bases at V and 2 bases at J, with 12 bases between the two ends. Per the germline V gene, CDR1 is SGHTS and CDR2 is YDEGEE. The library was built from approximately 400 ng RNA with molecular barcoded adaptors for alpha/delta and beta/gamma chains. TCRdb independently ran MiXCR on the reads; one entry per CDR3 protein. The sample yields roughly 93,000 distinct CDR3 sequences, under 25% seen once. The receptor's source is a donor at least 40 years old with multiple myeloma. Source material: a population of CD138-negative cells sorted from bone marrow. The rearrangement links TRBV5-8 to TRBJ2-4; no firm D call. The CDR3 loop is CASSSGQGPKNIQYF. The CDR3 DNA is TGTGCCAGCAGCTCGGGCCAAGGGCCCAAAAACATTCAGTACTTC.